These 9 T cell receptor beta chains came from one sample sequenced in a study of blood T cell repertoires in COVID-19. Profiling relied on immunoSEQ multiplex PCR, and the TCRdb table lists in-frame clones only, not all of them. Of around 250,000 clones listed, roughly 88% are singletons. Sequenced input: peripheral blood. These receptor sequences come from a woman aged 30 to 39 with active or convalescent COVID-19.

The chain carries TRBV28 and TRBJ2-3; TRBD1 matches at 8 bases. V trimming: 2 bases; J trimming: 3 bases; junction bases outside the gene matches: 4. Germline values: CDR1 MDHEN, CDR2 SYDVKM. The CDR3 is 15 residues long. The DNA of the CDR3 is TGTGCCAGCAGTTTAGGACAGGGAGCTACAGATACGCAGTATTTT. Protein product: CASSLGQGATDTQYF.

The J gene is TRBJ1-2, the V gene TRBV28; D gene ambiguous. Per the germline V gene, CDR1 is MDHEN and CDR2 is SYDVKM. Trimming took off 7 bases at V and 2 bases at J, with 11 bases between the two ends. The CDR3 is 13 amino acids. The CDR3 bases are TGTGCCAGCACGTGGGGAGTGAACTATGGCTACACCTTC. Translating it yields CASTWGVNYGYTF.

The chain employs TRBV7-2 and TRBJ2-5; 9 bases are a match to TRBD1. This CDR3 contains 16 residues. The germline V gene has CDR1 SGHTA and CDR2 FQGNSA. Trimming at V came to 5 bases and at J to 4 bases, leaving 11 bases not matched to a gene. CDR3 nucleotide sequence: TGTGCCAGCAGCCGGCGGGACAGGGTGTGGCTAGAGACCCAGTACTTC. Translating gives CASSRRDRVWLETQYF.

The gene calls are TRBV28 and TRBJ1-6; TRBD1 might be the D (6 bases). Germline V CDR1 and CDR2: MDHEN, SYDVKM. The CDR3 contains 15 residues. Trimming removed 5 bases at V and 9 bases at J, with 17 bases between. The CDR3 loop is CASSTRGRGSSPLHF. CDR3 DNA: TGTGCCAGCAGTACCCGGGGGAGGGGGAGTTCACCCCTCCACTTT.

The genes are TRBV5-5 and TRBJ2-3, with D perhaps TRBD1 (6 bases). The V end lost 5 bases, the J end lost 2 bases, and 15 bases lay between the germline ends. This CDR3 region has 15 residues. Per the germline V gene, CDR1 is SGHKS and CDR2 is YYEKEE (reference sequence). CDR3 in amino acids: CASRSQGTSTDTQYF. Here the CDR3 DNA reads TGTGCCAGCAGATCTCAGGGGACGTCCACAGATACGCAGTATTTT.

V is TRBV25-1 and J is TRBJ1-6; the D gene is possibly TRBD1 (5 bases). The CDR3 consists of 15 residues. The germline CDR1 and CDR2 sequences are MGHDK and SYGVNS. Trimming left V 1 base short and J 9 bases short, with 13 bases between. The CDR3 sequence is CASSEFDSMASPLHF. CDR3 DNA: TGTGCCAGCAGTGAATTCGACAGTATGGCTTCACCCCTCCACTTT.

The chain uses TRBV7-8 and TRBJ2-7; 11 bases line up with TRBD1. The CDR3 has 15 amino acids. Looked up from germline, CDR1 is SGHVS and CDR2 is FQNEAQ. Trimming at V came to 3 bases and at J to 7 bases, leaving 8 bases not matched to a gene. CDR3 protein: CASSFQVGTGGEQYF. CDR3 coding DNA: TGTGCCAGCAGCTTCCAAGTTGGGACAGGGGGTGAGCAGTACTTC.

The chain carries TRBV4-3 and TRBJ2-3; TRBD2 might be the D (5 bases). The V gene's germline CDR1 is LGHNA and CDR2 YSLEER. CDR3 length: 15 residues. V lost 4 bases, J lost 4 bases, and 15 bases lay in between. The CDR3 is CASSRQLSGSDTQYF. In DNA form, the CDR3 reads TGCGCCAGCAGCCGTCAACTTTCGGGGTCAGATACGCAGTATTTT.

The V call is TRBV2, the J call TRBJ1-6; D might be TRBD1 (5 bases). This CDR3 region has 14 residues. V lost 8 bases and J 4 bases, leaving 12 bases between the germline ends. CDR1 and CDR2 from the germline V gene are SNHLY and FYNNEI. The CDR3 coding sequence is TGTGCCAGCGGCCCGGACACGTATAATTCACCCCTCCACTTT. It is translated as CASGPDTYNSPLHF.